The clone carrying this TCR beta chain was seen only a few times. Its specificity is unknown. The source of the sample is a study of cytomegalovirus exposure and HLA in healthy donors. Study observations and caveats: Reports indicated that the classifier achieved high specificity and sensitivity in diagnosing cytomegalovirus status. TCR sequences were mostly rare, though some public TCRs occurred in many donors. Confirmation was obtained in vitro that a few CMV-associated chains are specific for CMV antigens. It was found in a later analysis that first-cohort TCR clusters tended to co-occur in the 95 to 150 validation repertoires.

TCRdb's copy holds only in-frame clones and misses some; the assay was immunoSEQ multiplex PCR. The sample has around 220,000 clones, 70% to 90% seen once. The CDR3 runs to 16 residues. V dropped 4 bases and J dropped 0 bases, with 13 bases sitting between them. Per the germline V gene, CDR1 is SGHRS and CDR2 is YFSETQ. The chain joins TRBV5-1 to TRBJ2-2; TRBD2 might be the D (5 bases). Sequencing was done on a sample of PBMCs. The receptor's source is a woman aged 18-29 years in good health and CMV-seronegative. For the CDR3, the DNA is TGCGCCAGCAGCCTCAATAGCGCAACGAACACCGGGGAGCTGTTTTTT. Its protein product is CASSLNSATNTGELFF. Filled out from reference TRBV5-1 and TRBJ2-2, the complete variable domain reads KAGVTQTPRYLIKTRGQQVTLSCSPISGHRSVSWYQQTPGQGLQFLFEYFSETQRNKGNFPGRFSGRQFSNSRSEMNVSTLELGDSALYLCASSLNSATNTGELFFGEGSRLTVL.